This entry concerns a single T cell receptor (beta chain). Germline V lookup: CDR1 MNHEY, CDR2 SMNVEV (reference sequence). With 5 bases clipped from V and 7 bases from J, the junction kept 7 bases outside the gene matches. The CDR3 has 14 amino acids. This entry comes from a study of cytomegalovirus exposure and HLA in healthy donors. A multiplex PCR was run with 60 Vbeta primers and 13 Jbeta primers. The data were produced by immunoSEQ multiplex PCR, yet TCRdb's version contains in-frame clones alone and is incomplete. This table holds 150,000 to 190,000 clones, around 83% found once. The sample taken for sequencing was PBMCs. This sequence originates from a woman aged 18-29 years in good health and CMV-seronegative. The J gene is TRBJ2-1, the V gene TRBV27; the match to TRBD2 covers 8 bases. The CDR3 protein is CASSRPGLENEQFF. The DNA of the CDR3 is TGTGCCAGCAGTCGCCCGGGACTAGAAAATGAGCAGTTCTTC.